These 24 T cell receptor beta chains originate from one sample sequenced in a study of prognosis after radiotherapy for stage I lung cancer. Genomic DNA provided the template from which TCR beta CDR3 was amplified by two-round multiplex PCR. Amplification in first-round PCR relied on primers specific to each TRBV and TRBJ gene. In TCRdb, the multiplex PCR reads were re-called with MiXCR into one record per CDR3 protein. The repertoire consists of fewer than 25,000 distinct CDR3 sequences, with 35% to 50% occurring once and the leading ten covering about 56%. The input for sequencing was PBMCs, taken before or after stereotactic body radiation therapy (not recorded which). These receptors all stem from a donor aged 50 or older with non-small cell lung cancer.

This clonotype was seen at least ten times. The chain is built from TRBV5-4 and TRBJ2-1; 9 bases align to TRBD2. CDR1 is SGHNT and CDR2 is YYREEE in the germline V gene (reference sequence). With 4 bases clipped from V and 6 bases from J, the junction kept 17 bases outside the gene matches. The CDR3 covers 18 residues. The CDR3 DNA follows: TGTGCCAGCAGCACGGGAGGAGGTAGCGGGAGATACGGCAATGAGCAGTTCTTC. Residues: CASSTGGGSGRYGNEQFF.

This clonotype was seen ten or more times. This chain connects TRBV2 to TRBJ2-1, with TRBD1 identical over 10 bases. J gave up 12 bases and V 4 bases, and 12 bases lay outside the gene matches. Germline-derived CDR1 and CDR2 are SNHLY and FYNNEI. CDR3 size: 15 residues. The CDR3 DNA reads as TGTGCCAGCAGTGGACAGGGGGCCCCAACAATCGCGCAGTTCTTC. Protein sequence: CASSGQGAPTIAQFF. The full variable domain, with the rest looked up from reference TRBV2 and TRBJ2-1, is EPEVTQTPSHQVTQMGQEVILRCVPISNHLYFYWYRQILGQKVEFLVSFYNNEISEKSEIFDDQFSVERPDGSNFTLKIRSTKLEDSAMYFCASSGQGAPTIAQFFGPGTRLTVL.

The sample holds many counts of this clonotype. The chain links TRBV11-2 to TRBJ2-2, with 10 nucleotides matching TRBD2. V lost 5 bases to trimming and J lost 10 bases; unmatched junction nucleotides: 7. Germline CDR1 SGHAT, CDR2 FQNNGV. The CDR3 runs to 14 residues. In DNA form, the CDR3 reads TGTGCCAGCAGCATTAGCGGGGGGTTTGAGGAGCTGTTTTTT. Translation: CASSISGGFEELFF.

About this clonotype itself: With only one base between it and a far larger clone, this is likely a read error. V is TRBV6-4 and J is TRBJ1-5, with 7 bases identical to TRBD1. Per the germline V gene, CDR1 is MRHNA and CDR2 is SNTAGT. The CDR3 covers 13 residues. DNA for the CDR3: TGTGCCAGCAGTGAGCAGGGGGATCAGACCCAGCATTTT. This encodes CASSEQGDQTQHF.

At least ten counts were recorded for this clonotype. CDR3 loop: CASSFRAGDGTDTQYF. Written as DNA, the CDR3 is TGTGCCAGCAGCTTCCGAGCGGGAGATGGCACAGATACGCAGTATTTT. V usage is TRBV11-2 and J usage is TRBJ2-3, with 8 bases aligning to TRBD2. The CDR3 is 16 residues long. The junction had 6 bases not matched to a gene; V was cut back by 3 bases and J by 1 base. Germline V gives CDR1 SGHAT, CDR2 FQNNGV.

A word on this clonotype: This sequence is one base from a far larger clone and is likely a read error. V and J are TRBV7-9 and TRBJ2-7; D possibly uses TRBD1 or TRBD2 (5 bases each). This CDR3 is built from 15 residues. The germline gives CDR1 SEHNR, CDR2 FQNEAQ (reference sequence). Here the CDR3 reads CASSLIKGSPYEHYF. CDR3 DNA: TGTGCCAGCAGCTTGATAAAGGGGAGCCCCTACGAGCATTACTTC.

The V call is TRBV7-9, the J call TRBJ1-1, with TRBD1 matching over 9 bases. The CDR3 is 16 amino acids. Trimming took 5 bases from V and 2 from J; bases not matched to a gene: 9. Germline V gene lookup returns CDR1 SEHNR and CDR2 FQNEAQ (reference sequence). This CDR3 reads CASSSTDRGANTEAFF. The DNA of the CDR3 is TGTGCCAGCAGCAGCACGGACAGGGGCGCTAACACTGAAGCTTTCTTT.

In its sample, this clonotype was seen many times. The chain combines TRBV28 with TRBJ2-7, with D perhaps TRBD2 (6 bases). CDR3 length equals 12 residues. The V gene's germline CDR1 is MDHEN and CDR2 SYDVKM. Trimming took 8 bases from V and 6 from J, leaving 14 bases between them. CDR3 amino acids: CASRGSGGEQYF. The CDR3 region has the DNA TGTGCCAGCCGGGGGAGCGGTGGCGAGCAGTACTTC.

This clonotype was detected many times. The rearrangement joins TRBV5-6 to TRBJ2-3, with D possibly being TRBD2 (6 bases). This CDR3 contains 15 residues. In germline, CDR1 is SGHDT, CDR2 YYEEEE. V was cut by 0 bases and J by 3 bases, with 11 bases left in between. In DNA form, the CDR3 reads TGTGCCAGCAGCTTGGGGGGGAGGAGAACAGATACGCAGTATTTT. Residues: CASSLGGRRTDTQYF.

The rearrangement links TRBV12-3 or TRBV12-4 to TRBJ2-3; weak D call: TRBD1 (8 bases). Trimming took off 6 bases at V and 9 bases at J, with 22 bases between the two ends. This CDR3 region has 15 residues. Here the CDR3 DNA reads TGTGCCAGCAGCTATACAGGGGGAGGGTCTGGGACGCAGTATTTT. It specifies CASSYTGGGSGTQYF.

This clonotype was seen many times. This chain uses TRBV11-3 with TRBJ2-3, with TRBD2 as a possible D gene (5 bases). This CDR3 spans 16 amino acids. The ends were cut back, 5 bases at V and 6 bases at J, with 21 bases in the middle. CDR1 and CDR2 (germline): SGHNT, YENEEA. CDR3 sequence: CASSPGGFAGVDTQYF. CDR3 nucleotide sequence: TGTGCCAGCAGCCCCGGTGGTTTTGCCGGGGTGGATACGCAGTATTTT.

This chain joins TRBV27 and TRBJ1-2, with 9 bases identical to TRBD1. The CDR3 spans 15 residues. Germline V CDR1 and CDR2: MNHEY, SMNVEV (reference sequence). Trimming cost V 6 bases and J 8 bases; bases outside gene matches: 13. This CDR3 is CASRPSGTGLKGYTF. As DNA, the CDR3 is TGTGCCAGCAGGCCCTCCGGGACAGGGCTCAAGGGCTACACCTTC.

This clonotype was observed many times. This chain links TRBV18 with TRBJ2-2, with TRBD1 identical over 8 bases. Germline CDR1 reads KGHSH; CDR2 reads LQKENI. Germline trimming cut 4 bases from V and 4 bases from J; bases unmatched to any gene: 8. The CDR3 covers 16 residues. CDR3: CASSRHLQGGTGELFF. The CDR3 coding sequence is TGTGCCAGCTCACGACACTTACAGGGGGGCACCGGGGAGCTGTTTTTT.

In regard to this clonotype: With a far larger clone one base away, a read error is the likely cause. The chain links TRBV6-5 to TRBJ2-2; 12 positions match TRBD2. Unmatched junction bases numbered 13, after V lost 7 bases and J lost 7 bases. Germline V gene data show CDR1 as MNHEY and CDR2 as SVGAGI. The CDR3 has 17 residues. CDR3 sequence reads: CASTLSTSGSDNGELFF. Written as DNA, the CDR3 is TGTGCCAGCACCCTTTCGACTAGCGGGAGTGACAACGGGGAGCTGTTTTTT.

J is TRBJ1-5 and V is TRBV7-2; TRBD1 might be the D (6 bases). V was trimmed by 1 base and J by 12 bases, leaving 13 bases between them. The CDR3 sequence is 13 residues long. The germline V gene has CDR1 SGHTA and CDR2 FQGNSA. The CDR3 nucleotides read TGTGCCAGCAGCTTAGTAGGGGGAAAGCACCAGCATTTT. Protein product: CASSLVGGKHQHF.

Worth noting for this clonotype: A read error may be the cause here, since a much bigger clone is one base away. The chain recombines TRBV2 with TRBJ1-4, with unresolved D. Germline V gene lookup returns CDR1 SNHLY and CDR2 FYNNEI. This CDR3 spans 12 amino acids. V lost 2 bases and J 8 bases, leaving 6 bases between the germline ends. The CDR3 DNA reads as TGTGCCAGCAGTGAACAGTGCGAAAAACTGTTTTTT. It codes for CASSEQCEKLFF. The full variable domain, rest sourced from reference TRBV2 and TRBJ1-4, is EPEVTQTPSHQVTQMGQEVILRCVPISNHLYFYWYRQILGQKVEFLVSFYNNEISEKSEIFDDQFSVERPDGSNFTLKIRSTKLEDSAMYFCASSEQCEKLFFGSGTQLSVL.

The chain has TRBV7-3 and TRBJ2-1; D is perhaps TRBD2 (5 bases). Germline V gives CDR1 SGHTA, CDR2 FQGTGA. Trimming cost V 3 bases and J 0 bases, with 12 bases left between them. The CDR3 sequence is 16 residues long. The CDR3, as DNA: TGTGCCAGCAGCTTGGTCGGGGTTCGCTCCTACAATGAGCAGTTCTTC. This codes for CASSLVGVRSYNEQFF.

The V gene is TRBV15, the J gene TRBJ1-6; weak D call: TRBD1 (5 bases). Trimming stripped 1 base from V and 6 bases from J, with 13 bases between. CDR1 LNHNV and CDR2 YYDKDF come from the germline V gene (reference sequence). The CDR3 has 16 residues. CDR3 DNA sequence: TGTGCCACCAGCAGAGGACAGTGGATCATTAATTCACCCCTCCACTTT. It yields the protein CATSRGQWIINSPLHF.

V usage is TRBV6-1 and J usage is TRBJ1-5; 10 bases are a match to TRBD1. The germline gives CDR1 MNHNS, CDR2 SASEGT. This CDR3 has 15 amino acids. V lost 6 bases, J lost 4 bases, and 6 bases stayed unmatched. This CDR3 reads CASRMTGGWNQPQHF. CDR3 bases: TGTGCCAGCAGGATGACAGGGGGCTGGAATCAGCCCCAGCATTTT.

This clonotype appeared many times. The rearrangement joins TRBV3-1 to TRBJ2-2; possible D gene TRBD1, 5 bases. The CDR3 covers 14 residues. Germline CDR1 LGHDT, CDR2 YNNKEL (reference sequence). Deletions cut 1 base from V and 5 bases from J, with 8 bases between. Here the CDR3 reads CASSQVPGTGELFF. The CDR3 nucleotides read TGTGCCAGCAGCCAAGTTCCAGGGACCGGGGAGCTGTTTTTT.

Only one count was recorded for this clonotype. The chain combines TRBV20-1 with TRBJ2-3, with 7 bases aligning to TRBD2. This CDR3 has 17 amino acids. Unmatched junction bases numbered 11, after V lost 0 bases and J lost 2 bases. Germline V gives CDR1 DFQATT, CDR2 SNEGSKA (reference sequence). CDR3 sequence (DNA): TGCAGTGCTAGAGATCTCTGGGTAGGGAGGGTCACAGATACGCAGTATTTT. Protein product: CSARDLWVGRVTDTQYF.

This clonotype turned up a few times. CDR3 DNA sequence: TGTGCCAGCAGCTTATTCGGGGGGGGGGACAAATGGGGTTACAATGAGCAGTTCTTC. This sequence encodes CASSLFGGGDKWGYNEQFF. The chain employs TRBV7-9 and TRBJ2-1, with 8 bases fitting TRBD2. This CDR3 comprises 19 residues. V shed 2 bases and J 4 bases; nucleotides not matched to a gene: 16. Per the germline V gene, CDR1 is SEHNR and CDR2 is FQNEAQ (reference sequence).

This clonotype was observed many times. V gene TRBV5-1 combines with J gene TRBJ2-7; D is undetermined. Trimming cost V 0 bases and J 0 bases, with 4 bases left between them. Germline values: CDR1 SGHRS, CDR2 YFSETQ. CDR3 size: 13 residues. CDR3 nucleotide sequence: TGCGCCAGCAGCTTGGAGGTCTCCTACGAGCAGTACTTC. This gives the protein CASSLEVSYEQYF.

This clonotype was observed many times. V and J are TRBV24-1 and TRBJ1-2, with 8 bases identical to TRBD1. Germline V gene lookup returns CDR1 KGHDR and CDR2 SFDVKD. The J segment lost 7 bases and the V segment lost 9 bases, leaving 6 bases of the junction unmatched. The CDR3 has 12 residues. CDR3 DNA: TGTGCCACCCAGCAGGGGGCTGGTGGCTACACCTTC. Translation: CATQQGAGGYTF.